These 22 T cell receptor beta chains came from one sample sequenced in a study of blood T cell repertoires in COVID-19. The protocol was immunoSEQ multiplex PCR, while the TCRdb copy is restricted to in-frame clones and leaves out a portion. Here the sample spans about 200,000 clones, more than 85% being singletons. Sample: peripheral blood. These receptors all stem from a woman between 50 and 59 years old with COVID-19, enrolled during active disease.

The chain links TRBV7-2 to TRBJ2-5; 10 nucleotides match TRBD1. This CDR3 spans 14 amino acids. Germline V gene data show CDR1 as SGHTA and CDR2 as FQGNSA. V dropped 3 bases and J dropped 5; count of bases not matched to a gene: 3. Here the CDR3 reads CASSFDRGRETQYF. Here the CDR3 DNA reads TGTGCCAGCAGCTTCGACAGGGGGCGGGAGACCCAGTACTTC.

In its sample, this clone was seen once. The chain joins TRBV30 to TRBJ1-6; 8 nucleotides agree with TRBD1. Germline CDR1 is GTSNPN and CDR2 is SVGIG (reference sequence). The CDR3 sequence is 15 residues long. V was clipped by 0 bases and J by 9 bases; unmatched bases: 7. The CDR3 bases are TGTGCCTGGAGTGTCGTATCGCAGGGGGCTTCACCCCTCCACTTT. It is translated as CAWSVVSQGASPLHF. The complete variable domain, with remaining parts taken from reference TRBV30 and TRBJ1-6, reads SQTIHQWPATLVQPVGSPLSLECTVEGTSNPNLYWYRQAAGRGLQLLFYSVGIGQISSEVPQNLSASRPQDRQFILSSKKLLLSDSGFYLCAWSVVSQGASPLHFGNGTRLTVT.

The chain uses TRBV5-1 and TRBJ2-3; D is unresolved. Germline CDR1 reads SGHRS; CDR2 reads YFSETQ. The CDR3 runs 13 residues. V shed 4 bases and J shed 3 bases, with 9 bases lying between them. CDR3 coding DNA: TGCGCCAGCAGCGAGGTCCCAACAGATACGCAGTATTTT. Amino acid sequence: CASSEVPTDTQYF.

The gene calls are TRBV2 and TRBJ2-1, with TRBD2 matching 13 bases. CDR1 is SNHLY and CDR2 is FYNNEI in the germline V gene. V gave up 6 bases and J gave up 3 bases; unmatched junction bases: 8. The CDR3 runs to 17 residues. CDR3 in DNA: TGTGCCAGCAGACCCCAACTAGCGGGGGGGCTCTACAATGAGCAGTTCTTC. Protein: CASRPQLAGGLYNEQFF.

CDR3 amino acids: CASSLDRGRVEQYF. The CDR3 DNA follows: TGTGCCAGCAGCTTGGACAGGGGACGGGTCGAGCAGTACTTC. The chain links TRBV11-2 to TRBJ2-7; TRBD1 agrees at 9 bases. With V trimmed by 3 bases and J by 6 bases, 6 bases remained unmatched. The CDR3 covers 14 residues. Looked up from germline, CDR1 is SGHAT and CDR2 is FQNNGV. The whole variable domain, filled in from reference TRBV11-2 and TRBJ2-7, reads EAGVAQSPRYKIIEKRQSVAFWCNPISGHATLYWYQQILGQGPKLLIQFQNNGVVDDSQLPKDRFSAERLKGVDSTLKIQPAKLEDSAVYLCASSLDRGRVEQYFGPGTRLTVT.

The rearrangement joins TRBV5-1 to TRBJ2-2; D may be TRBD1 (5 bases). This CDR3 region has 15 residues. The germline V and J ends were trimmed by 4 bases and 5 bases, with 15 bases remaining between them. Germline assignment: CDR1 SGHRS and CDR2 YFSETQ. The CDR3 protein is CASSLVKGKTGELFF. In DNA, the CDR3 is TGCGCCAGCAGCCTCGTAAAGGGGAAGACCGGGGAGCTGTTTTTT.

The rearrangement links TRBV7-8 to TRBJ2-1; 11 bases match TRBD2. Looked up from germline, CDR1 is SGHVS and CDR2 is FQNEAQ. Trimming took 5 bases from V and 6 from J; bases not matched to a gene: 9. There are 16 residues in the CDR3. The CDR3 nucleotides are TGTGCCAGCAGCCCCCCGGTACTAGCGGGGGCCAATGAGCAGTTCTTC. Residues: CASSPPVLAGANEQFF.

This clone was observed once. The chain links TRBV7-2 to TRBJ1-2; D possibly corresponds to TRBD1 (6 bases). Per germline, CDR1 SGHTA and CDR2 FQGNSA. V gave up 5 bases and J gave up 5 bases, with 9 bases separating them. This CDR3 spans 12 amino acids. CDR3 nucleotides: TGTGCCAGCAGCGTGACAGGATATGGCTACACCTTC. This sequence encodes CASSVTGYGYTF.

This sequence joins TRBV5-4 and TRBJ2-5; 8 bases match TRBD1. Germline-derived CDR1 and CDR2 are SGHNT and YYREEE (reference sequence). This CDR3 is built from 15 residues. Losses at the gene ends were 4 bases for V and 7 bases for J; bases not matched to a gene: 12. For the CDR3, the DNA is TGTGCCAGCAGCCGCGTTGGACAGGGTGAGGGGACCCAGTACTTC. Encoded protein: CASSRVGQGEGTQYF.

Notes on this clone: The sample has other DNA sequences that encode this CDR3 too. V and J are TRBV5-4 and TRBJ2-1, with D possibly being TRBD2 (6 bases). The germline V and J ends were trimmed by 4 bases and 9 bases, with 11 bases remaining between them. Germline values: CDR1 SGHNT, CDR2 YYREEE (reference sequence). The CDR3 consists of 12 residues. The CDR3 coding sequence is TGTGCCAGCAGCCCTTCCGGGGGTGAGCAGTTCTTC. Protein: CASSPSGGEQFF.

V usage is TRBV10-3 and J usage is TRBJ1-1, with D possibly being TRBD1 (5 bases). The germline V and J ends were trimmed by 4 bases and 1 base, with 7 bases remaining between them. The CDR3 has 13 amino acids. Germline lookup yields CDR1 ENHRY and CDR2 SYGVKD. The CDR3 region has the DNA TGTGCCATCAGTGCGACAGAGAACACTGAAGCTTTCTTT. Translation: CAISATENTEAFF.

This rearrangement joins TRBV6-4 to TRBJ2-1, with unresolved D. The CDR3 totals 13 residues. V lost 2 bases, J lost 4 bases, and 6 bases lay in between. Germline CDR1 MRHNA, CDR2 SNTAGT. The CDR3 loop reads CASSDREYNEQFF. CDR3 DNA sequence: TGTGCCAGCAGTGACAGAGAATACAATGAGCAGTTCTTC.

The chain employs TRBV5-4 and TRBJ2-3; D ambiguous. The CDR3 covers 14 residues. V gave up 4 bases and J gave up 3 bases, with 12 bases separating them. Per the germline V gene, CDR1 is SGHNT and CDR2 is YYREEE (reference sequence). CDR3 region: CASSRWASTDTQYF. CDR3 DNA sequence: TGTGCCAGCAGCAGGTGGGCGAGTACAGATACGCAGTATTTT.

The gene calls are TRBV12-5 and TRBJ1-4; 9 bases are a match to TRBD1. The germline gives CDR1 LGHNT, CDR2 FRNRAP. This CDR3 has 15 residues. V was clipped by 1 base and J by 8 bases; unmatched bases: 5. CDR3 amino acids: CASGLGTGVGEKLFF. The CDR3 DNA follows: TGTGCTAGTGGTTTGGGGACAGGGGTGGGGGAAAAACTGTTTTTT.

V is TRBV19 and J is TRBJ2-1; tentative D call: TRBD2 (5 bases). V lost 7 bases to trimming and J lost 8 bases, with 21 bases between them. The CDR3 runs 15 residues. Germline lookup yields CDR1 LNHDA and CDR2 SQIVND (reference sequence). The DNA of the CDR3 is TGTGCCAGTAAGAGGGCAAGTGGACCTAGGGATGAGCAGTTCTTC. Translated: CASKRASGPRDEQFF.

As DNA, the CDR3 is TGTGCCAGCAGCCCAAGCGGGGGAGCTGAAGCTTTCTTT. Translated: CASSPSGGAEAFF. The J gene is TRBJ1-1, the V gene TRBV7-9, with D perhaps TRBD1 (5 bases). The CDR3 runs 13 residues. Trimming stripped 5 bases from V and 6 bases from J, with 13 bases between. Germline-derived CDR1 and CDR2 are SEHNR and FQNEAQ (reference sequence).

This clone showed up many times. The chain has TRBV18 and TRBJ1-2; 7 bases fit TRBD1. CDR3 length equals 14 residues. V was clipped by 5 bases and J by 4 bases; unmatched bases: 7. Germline V lookup: CDR1 KGHSH, CDR2 LQKENI. CDR3 in amino acids: CASSSSGQFYGYTF. The CDR3 DNA follows: TGTGCCAGCTCATCATCGGGACAGTTCTATGGCTACACCTTC.

This sequence joins TRBV18 and TRBJ2-1, with 8 bases identical to TRBD2. The CDR3 length is 15 residues. V shed 6 bases and J 6 bases; nucleotides not matched to a gene: 10. Looked up from germline, CDR1 is KGHSH and CDR2 is LQKENI. CDR3 loop: CASSPGGGHGNEQFF. CDR3 DNA sequence: TGTGCCAGCTCCCCCGGCGGGGGGCACGGCAATGAGCAGTTCTTC.

The gene calls are TRBV30 and TRBJ2-3, with D perhaps TRBD2 (6 bases). Trimming cost V 0 bases and J 4 bases, with 14 bases left between them. CDR3 size: 15 residues. Germline CDR1 reads GTSNPN; CDR2 reads SVGIG (reference sequence). The CDR3 protein is CAWSVVAREADTQYF. The CDR3 bases are TGTGCCTGGAGTGTCGTCGCCAGGGAGGCAGATACGCAGTATTTT. The whole variable domain, remainder taken from reference TRBV30 and TRBJ2-3, is SQTIHQWPATLVQPVGSPLSLECTVEGTSNPNLYWYRQAAGRGLQLLFYSVGIGQISSEVPQNLSASRPQDRQFILSSKKLLLSDSGFYLCAWSVVAREADTQYFGPGTRLTVL.

The chain links TRBV5-1 to TRBJ2-5; D call uncertain. This CDR3 is 14 amino acids long. Looked up from germline, CDR1 is SGHRS and CDR2 is YFSETQ. V was cut by 3 bases and J by 4 bases, with 13 bases left in between. CDR3 protein: CASSWAARRETQYF. CDR3 coding DNA: TGCGCCAGCAGCTGGGCAGCCAGGCGAGAGACCCAGTACTTC.

This clone has a single count. This sequence joins TRBV28 and TRBJ2-4; TRBD1 matches 7 bases. The germline CDR1 and CDR2 sequences are MDHEN and SYDVKM. The junction had 8 bases not matched to a gene; V was cut back by 5 bases and J by 1 base. The CDR3 runs 16 residues. The chain's CDR3 is CASSPLTGEAKNIQYF. CDR3 DNA sequence: TGTGCCAGCAGTCCCTTAACAGGGGAGGCCAAAAACATTCAGTACTTC.

The rearrangement links TRBV7-9 to TRBJ1-6; weak D call: TRBD1 (6 bases). Germline-derived CDR1 and CDR2 are SEHNR and FQNEAQ (reference sequence). V was clipped by 5 bases and J by 0 bases, with 17 bases between them. CDR3 length: 18 amino acids. The CDR3 loop reads CASSAGGGGNSYNSPLHF. DNA for the CDR3: TGTGCCAGCAGCGCCGGCGGGGGGGGCAACTCCTATAATTCACCCCTCCACTTT. Combining the CDR3 with reference TRBV7-9 and TRBJ1-6 gives the whole variable domain DTGVSQNPRHKITKRGQNVTFRCDPISEHNRLYWYRQTLGQGPEFLTYFQNEAQLEKSRLLSDRFSAERPKGSFSTLEIQRTEQGDSAMYLCASSAGGGGNSYNSPLHFGNGTRLTVT.